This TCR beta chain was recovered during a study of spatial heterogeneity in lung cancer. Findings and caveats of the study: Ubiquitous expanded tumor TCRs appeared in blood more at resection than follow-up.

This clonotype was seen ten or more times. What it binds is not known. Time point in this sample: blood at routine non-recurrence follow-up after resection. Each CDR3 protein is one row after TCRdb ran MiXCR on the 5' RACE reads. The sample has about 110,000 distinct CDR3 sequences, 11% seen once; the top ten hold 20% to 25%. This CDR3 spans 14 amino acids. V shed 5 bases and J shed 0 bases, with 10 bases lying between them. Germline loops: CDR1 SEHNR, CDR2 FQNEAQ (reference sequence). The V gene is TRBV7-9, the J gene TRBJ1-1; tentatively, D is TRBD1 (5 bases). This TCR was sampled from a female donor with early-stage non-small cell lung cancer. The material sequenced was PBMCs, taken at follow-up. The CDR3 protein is CASSLGGVNTEAFF. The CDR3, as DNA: TGTGCCAGCAGCCTTGGGGGTGTGAACACTGAAGCTTTCTTT.